This TCR beta chain was identified in a study of regulatory T cells. The primer mix had 52 TRBV and 13 TRBJ primers. TCRdb keeps only in-frame clones here, not all; method: immunoSEQ multiplex PCR. The data contain around 30,000 clones, 93% of them seen just once; the ten biggest clones take up 0.8% to 1%. CDR1 is MNHNS and CDR2 is SASEGT in the germline V gene. The V gene end was trimmed by 6 bases and the J gene end by 3 bases; junction bases not matched to a gene: 4. The CDR3 is made up of 15 amino acids. Study-wide results and limits: Hydrophobic residues at CDR3 positions 6 and 7 were enriched in conventional CD4+ T cells of CD3G-deficient patients.

Comment on this clone: Its specificity is not known.

The chain recombines TRBV6-1 with TRBJ2-7; 14 bases line up with TRBD2. The TCR was taken from a child younger than 10 with CD3G deficiency. Sequencing was performed on conventional CD4+ T cells sorted from blood. This chain's CDR3 is CASRGGTSGSYEQYF. The DNA of the CDR3 is TGTGCCAGCAGGGGAGGGACTAGCGGGAGCTACGAGCAGTACTTC.